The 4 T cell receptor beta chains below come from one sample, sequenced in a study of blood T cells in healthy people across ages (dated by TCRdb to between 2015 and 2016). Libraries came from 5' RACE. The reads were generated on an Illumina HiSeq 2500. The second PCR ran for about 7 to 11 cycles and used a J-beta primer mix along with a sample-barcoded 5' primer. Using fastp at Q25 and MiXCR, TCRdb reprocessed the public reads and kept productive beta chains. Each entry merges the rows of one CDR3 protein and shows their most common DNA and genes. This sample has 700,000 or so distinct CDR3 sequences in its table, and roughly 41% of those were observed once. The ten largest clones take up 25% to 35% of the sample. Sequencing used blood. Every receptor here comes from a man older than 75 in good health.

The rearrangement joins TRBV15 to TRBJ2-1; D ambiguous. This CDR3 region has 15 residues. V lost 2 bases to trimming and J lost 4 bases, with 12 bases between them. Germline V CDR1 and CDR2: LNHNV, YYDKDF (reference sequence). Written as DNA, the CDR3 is TGTGCCACCAGCAGATCAGGAATTCTATACAATGAGCAGTTCTTC. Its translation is CATSRSGILYNEQFF.

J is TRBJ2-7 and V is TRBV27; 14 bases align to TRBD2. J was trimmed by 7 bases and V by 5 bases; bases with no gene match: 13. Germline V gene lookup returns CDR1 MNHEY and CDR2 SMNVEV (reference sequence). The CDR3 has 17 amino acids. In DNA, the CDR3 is TGTGCCAGCAGTCCACGACTAGCGGGAGGGGTCTACAATGAGCAGTACTTC. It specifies CASSPRLAGGVYNEQYF.

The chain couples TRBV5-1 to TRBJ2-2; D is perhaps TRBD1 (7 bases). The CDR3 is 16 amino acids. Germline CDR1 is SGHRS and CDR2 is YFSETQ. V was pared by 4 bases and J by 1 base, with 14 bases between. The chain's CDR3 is CASSAAGQRNTGELFF. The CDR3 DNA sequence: TGCGCCAGCAGCGCCGCGGGACAGAGGAACACCGGGGAGCTGTTTTTT.

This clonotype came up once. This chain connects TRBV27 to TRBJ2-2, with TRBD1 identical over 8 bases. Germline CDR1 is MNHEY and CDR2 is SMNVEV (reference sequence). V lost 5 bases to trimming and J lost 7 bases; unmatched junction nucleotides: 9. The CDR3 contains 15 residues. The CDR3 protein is CASSQTGVEVGELFF. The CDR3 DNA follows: TGTGCCAGCAGTCAGACAGGGGTCGAGGTCGGGGAGCTGTTTTTT.